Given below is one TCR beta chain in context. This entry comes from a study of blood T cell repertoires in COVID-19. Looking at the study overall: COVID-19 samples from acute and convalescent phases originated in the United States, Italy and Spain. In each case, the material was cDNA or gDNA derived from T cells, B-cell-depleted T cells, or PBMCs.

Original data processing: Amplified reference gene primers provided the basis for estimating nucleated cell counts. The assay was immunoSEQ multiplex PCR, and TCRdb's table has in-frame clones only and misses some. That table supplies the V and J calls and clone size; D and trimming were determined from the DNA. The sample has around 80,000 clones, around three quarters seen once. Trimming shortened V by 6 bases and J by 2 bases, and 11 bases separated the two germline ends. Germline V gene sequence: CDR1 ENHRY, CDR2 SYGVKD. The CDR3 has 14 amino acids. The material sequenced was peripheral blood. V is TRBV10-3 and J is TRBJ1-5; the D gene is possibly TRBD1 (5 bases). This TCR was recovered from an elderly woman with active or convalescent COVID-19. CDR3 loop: CAISQRGGNQPQHF. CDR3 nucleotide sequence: TGTGCCATCAGCCAAAGGGGTGGCAATCAGCCCCAGCATTTT.